Shown below are 15 T cell receptor beta chains from a single sample sequenced in a study of T-cell reconstitution after alpha-beta-depleted transplantation in children. As it was prepared, the TCRbeta library received unique molecular identifiers. TCRdb re-called the PCR reads with MiXCR, one entry per CDR3 protein. The sample holds hundreds of thousands of distinct CDR3 sequences, roughly 17% seen once. The sequences come from PBMCs from the stem cell graft donor, collected from the stem cell graft. These receptors were obtained from a human donor who donated a stem cell graft to a child with acute myeloid leukemia.

V gene TRBV7-6 combines with J gene TRBJ2-5; maybe TRBD1 (6 bases). Trimming stripped 1 base from V and 1 base from J, with 13 bases between. The germline V gene encodes CDR1 SGHVS and CDR2 FNYEAQ. The CDR3 has 16 amino acids. CDR3 in DNA: TGTGCCAGCAGCTTAGGTGCGGTGGGGGCCCAAGAGACCCAGTACTTC. Translating it yields CASSLGAVGAQETQYF.

The CDR3 DNA reads TGTGCCAGCAGTGAAGGTGACAGGGGCAATCAGCCCCAGCATTTT. Its protein product is CASSEGDRGNQPQHF. The rearrangement joins TRBV2 to TRBJ1-5; 7 bases align to TRBD1. This CDR3 contains 15 residues. CDR1 is SNHLY, CDR2 FYNNEI, per germline. Unmatched junction bases numbered 2, after V lost 1 base and J lost 2 bases.

The chain is built from TRBV7-2 and TRBJ2-3, with D perhaps TRBD1 (6 bases). Germline values: CDR1 SGHTA, CDR2 FQGNSA. CDR3 length equals 15 residues. V was cut by 2 bases and J by 2 bases, with 11 bases left in between. DNA of the CDR3: TGTGCCAGCAGCTTATTTCAGGGGCCCACAGATACGCAGTATTTT. It translates to CASSLFQGPTDTQYF.

This clonotype occurred many times. The chain couples TRBV20-1 to TRBJ2-1, with D uncertain. V was cut by 2 bases and J by 0 bases, with 11 bases left in between. The CDR3 contains 15 residues. The germline gives CDR1 DFQATT, CDR2 SNEGSKA (reference sequence). CDR3 in DNA: TGCAGTGCTAGACCTAGGGTGAACTCCTACAATGAGCAGTTCTTC. Encoded protein: CSARPRVNSYNEQFF.

The sample holds many counts of this clonotype. The V and J genes are TRBV5-1 and TRBJ1-1, with a possible D match to TRBD1 (6 bases). This CDR3 is 15 amino acids long. Trimming cost V 2 bases and J 5 bases, with 16 bases left between them. The germline CDR1 and CDR2 sequences are SGHRS and YFSETQ. The CDR3 spells CASSLTGGAGTEAFF. DNA of the CDR3: TGCGCCAGCAGCTTAACCGGGGGCGCAGGAACTGAAGCTTTCTTT.

This clonotype was detected ten times or more. The chain couples TRBV5-4 to TRBJ2-1; D gene unclear. The CDR3 is made up of 15 amino acids. Germline V lookup: CDR1 SGHNT, CDR2 YYREEE (reference sequence). V gave up 0 bases and J gave up 7 bases, with 14 bases separating them. The DNA of the CDR3 is TGTGCCAGCAGCTTGGACCCACTGGTAGGGAATGAGCAGTTCTTC. This codes for CASSLDPLVGNEQFF.

J is TRBJ1-1 and V is TRBV7-9; D not resolved. Germline loops: CDR1 SEHNR, CDR2 FQNEAQ (reference sequence). The CDR3 length is 15 residues. The V end lost 4 bases, the J end lost 6 bases, and 18 bases lay between the germline ends. The chain's CDR3 is CASSSGRPTLSEAFF. DNA for the CDR3: TGTGCCAGCAGCTCCGGTCGGCCCACCCTCTCTGAAGCTTTCTTT.

The chain employs TRBV20-1 and TRBJ1-6, with a possible D match to TRBD1 (6 bases). Germline CDR1 DFQATT, CDR2 SNEGSKA (reference sequence). Trimming shortened V by 1 base and J by 5 bases, and 18 bases separated the two germline ends. CDR3 length: 17 amino acids. This CDR3 is CSARVDGGGYDNSPLHF. In nucleotides, the CDR3 is TGCAGTGCTAGAGTGGACGGGGGCGGCTACGATAATTCACCCCTCCACTTT.

There are many counts of this clonotype. The J gene is TRBJ1-5, the V gene TRBV15; TRBD1 aligns across 9 bases. The CDR3 runs to 15 residues. Germline assignment: CDR1 LNHNV and CDR2 YYDKDF (reference sequence). V lost 5 bases to trimming and J lost 4 bases; unmatched junction nucleotides: 6. Here the CDR3 DNA reads TGTGCCACCAGCCCACAGGGGGCGAGGAATCAGCCCCAGCATTTT. Translated: CATSPQGARNQPQHF. The full variable domain, its missing parts supplied by reference TRBV15 and TRBJ1-5, is DAMVIQNPRYQVTQFGKPVTLSCSQTLNHNVMYWYQQKSSQAPKLLFHYYDKDFNNEADTPDNFQSRRPNTSFCFLDIRSPGLGDTAMYLCATSPQGARNQPQHFGDGTRLSIL.

The chain recombines TRBV20-1 with TRBJ1-1; TRBD1 matches 9 bases. V lost 5 bases, J lost 0 bases, and 10 bases stayed unmatched. This CDR3 region has 16 residues. CDR1 is DFQATT and CDR2 is SNEGSKA in the germline V gene (reference sequence). The CDR3 DNA reads TGCAGTGCTTTTAACCGGGACAGGGATATGAACACTGAAGCTTTCTTT. It translates to CSAFNRDRDMNTEAFF.

This clonotype was recorded at least ten times. V is TRBV20-1 and J is TRBJ2-1; 8 bases are shared with TRBD2. J was trimmed by 4 bases and V by 6 bases; bases with no gene match: 8. This CDR3 has 14 residues. Per germline, CDR1 DFQATT and CDR2 SNEGSKA (reference sequence). The CDR3 nucleotides are TGCAGTGCCGTCGAGCGGGGGAGTTACAATGAGCAGTTCTTC. Translation gives CSAVERGSYNEQFF.

There are a few counts of this clonotype. The chain carries TRBV28 and TRBJ2-1; tentatively, D is TRBD1 (5 bases). CDR3 size: 21 residues. Trimming removed 3 bases from V and 0 bases from J, with 27 bases in between. Germline values: CDR1 MDHEN, CDR2 SYDVKM. CDR3 amino acids: CASSFGGVKGKGAHSYNEQFF. The CDR3 DNA sequence: TGTGCCAGCAGTTTCGGTGGTGTAAAGGGGAAAGGCGCCCACTCCTACAATGAGCAGTTCTTC.

Regarding this clonotype: One base away lies a much larger clone, so this may be a sequencing read error. The chain carries TRBV5-6 and TRBJ2-1; TRBD2 might be the D (6 bases). V was trimmed by 0 bases and J by 8 bases, leaving 15 bases between them. Germline V CDR1 and CDR2: SGHDT, YYEEEE. The CDR3 spans 15 residues. CDR3 sequence: CASSLEIAVGYEQFF. The CDR3 DNA reads as TGTGCCAGCAGCTTGGAGATAGCGGTGGGCTATGAGCAGTTCTTC.

This clonotype was seen at least ten times. The chain carries TRBV20-1 and TRBJ2-2, with TRBD1 matching 8 bases. Germline loops: CDR1 DFQATT, CDR2 SNEGSKA (reference sequence). This CDR3 comprises 13 residues. The V and J ends lost 4 bases and 5 bases, in that order; junction bases with no gene match: 3. CDR3 DNA: TGCAGTGCTACCCGACAGGGGACCGGGGAGCTGTTTTTT. Encoded protein: CSATRQGTGELFF.

The chain combines TRBV7-9 with TRBJ1-2, with 9 bases aligning to TRBD1. V lost 5 bases, J lost 1 base, and 5 bases stayed unmatched. There are 15 residues in the CDR3. Germline values: CDR1 SEHNR, CDR2 FQNEAQ (reference sequence). CDR3: CASSAPGQGNYGYTF. The CDR3 DNA reads TGTGCCAGCAGCGCCCCGGGACAGGGTAACTATGGCTACACCTTC.